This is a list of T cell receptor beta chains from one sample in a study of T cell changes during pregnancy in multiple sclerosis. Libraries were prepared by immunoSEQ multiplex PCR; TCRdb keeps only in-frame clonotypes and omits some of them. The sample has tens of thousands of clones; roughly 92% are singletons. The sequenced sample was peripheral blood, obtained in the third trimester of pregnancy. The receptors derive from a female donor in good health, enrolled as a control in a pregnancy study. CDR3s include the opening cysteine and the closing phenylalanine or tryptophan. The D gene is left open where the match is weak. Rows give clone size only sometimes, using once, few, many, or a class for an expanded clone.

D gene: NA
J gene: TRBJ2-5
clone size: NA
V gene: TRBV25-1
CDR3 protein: CASEGVKLETQYF
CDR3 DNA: TGTGCCAGCGAGGGGGTCAAGCTAGAGACCCAGTACTTC

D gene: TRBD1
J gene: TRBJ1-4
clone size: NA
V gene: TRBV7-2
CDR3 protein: CASSLGWGQGLEKLFF
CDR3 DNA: TGTGCCAGCAGCTTAGGGTGGGGACAGGGGCTCGAAAAACTGTTTTTT

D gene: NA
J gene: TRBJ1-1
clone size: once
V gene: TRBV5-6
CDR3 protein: CASSINRPANTEAFF
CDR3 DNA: TGTGCCAGCAGTATAAACAGGCCAGCGAACACTGAAGCTTTCTTT

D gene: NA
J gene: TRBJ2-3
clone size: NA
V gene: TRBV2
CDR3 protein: CASAGRALDTQYF
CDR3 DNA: TGTGCCAGCGCTGGCAGGGCTCTAGATACGCAGTATTTT

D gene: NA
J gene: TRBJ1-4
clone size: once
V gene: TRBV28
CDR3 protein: CASSSPGVATNEKLFF
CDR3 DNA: TGTGCCAGCAGTTCACCAGGGGTTGCGACTAATGAAAAACTGTTTTTT

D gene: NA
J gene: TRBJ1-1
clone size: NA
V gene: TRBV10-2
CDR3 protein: CASSAGYDTEAFF
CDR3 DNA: TGCGCCAGCAGTGCAGGGTATGACACTGAAGCTTTCTTT

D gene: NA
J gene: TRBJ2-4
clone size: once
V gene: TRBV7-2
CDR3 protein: CASSLAPLAGTGLNIQYF
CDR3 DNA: TGTGCCAGCAGCTTAGCTCCTCTTGCCGGCACAGGGCTCAACATTCAGTACTTC

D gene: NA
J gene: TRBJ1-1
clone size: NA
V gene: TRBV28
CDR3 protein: CASSFFVEAFF
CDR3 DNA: TGTGCCAGCAGTTTCTTTGTTGAAGCTTTCTTT

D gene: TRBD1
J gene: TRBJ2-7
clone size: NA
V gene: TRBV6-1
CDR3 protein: CASSPGTGVSYEQYF
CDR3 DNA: TGTGCCAGCAGTCCAGGGACAGGAGTTTCCTACGAGCAGTACTTC

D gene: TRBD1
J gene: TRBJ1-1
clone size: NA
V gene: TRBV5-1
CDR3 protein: CASRPIPGQGPNTEAFF
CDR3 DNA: TGCGCCAGCAGACCAATTCCGGGACAGGGACCTAACACTGAAGCTTTCTTT

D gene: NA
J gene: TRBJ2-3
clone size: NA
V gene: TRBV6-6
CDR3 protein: CASSYGGSRADTQYF
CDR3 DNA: TGTGCCAGCAGTTATGGGGGGAGTCGTGCAGATACGCAGTATTTT

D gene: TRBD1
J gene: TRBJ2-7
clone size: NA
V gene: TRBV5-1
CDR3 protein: CASSLGTGDEQYF
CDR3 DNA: TGCGCCAGCAGCTTGGGGACAGGGGACGAGCAGTACTTC

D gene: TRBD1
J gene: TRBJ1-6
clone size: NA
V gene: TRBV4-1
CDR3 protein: CASSQTPTGGNPYNSPLHF
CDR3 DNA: TGCGCCAGCAGCCAAACCCCGACAGGGGGCAACCCTTATAATTCACCCCTCCACTTT

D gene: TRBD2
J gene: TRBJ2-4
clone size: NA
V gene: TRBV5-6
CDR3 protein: CASSSSAGEAKNIQYF
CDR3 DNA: TGTGCCAGCAGCAGTTCAGCGGGGGAAGCCAAAAACATTCAGTACTTC

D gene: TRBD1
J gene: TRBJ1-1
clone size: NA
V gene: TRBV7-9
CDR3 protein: CASSSLQGAGSEAFF
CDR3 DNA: TGTGCCAGCAGCTCACTACAGGGGGCTGGCTCTGAAGCTTTCTTT

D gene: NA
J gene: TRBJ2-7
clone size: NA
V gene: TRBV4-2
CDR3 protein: CASSQRVGANYEQYF
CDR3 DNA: TGTGCCAGCAGCCAAAGGGTAGGGGCTAACTACGAGCAGTACTTC